This T cell receptor beta chain originates from a study of blood T cell repertoires in COVID-19. Study-wide background: Acute and convalescent COVID-19 samples came from the United States, Italy and Spain. Sample material is recorded as cDNA or gDNA derived from T cells, B-cell-depleted T cells, or PBMCs.

V trimming: 4 bases; J trimming: 6 bases; junction bases outside the gene matches: 3. The CDR3 is made up of 14 amino acids. The germline V gene has CDR1 SGHKS and CDR2 YYEKEE (reference sequence). Per the original data handling: Quantification of nucleated cells was approximated via reference gene primer amplification. This table comes from immunoSEQ multiplex PCR, and its TCRdb copy is limited to in-frame clones, with some not included. V and J calls and clone size are as listed in that table; D and trimming were resolved from the DNA. The data show 150,000 to 200,000 clones, with 87% seen just once and less than 5.5% held by the top ten. This clone occurred once.

This TCR derives from a human donor in a cohort sampled during active COVID-19. The rearrangement links TRBV5-5 to TRBJ1-4; TRBD1 agrees at 10 bases. Sequences were obtained from peripheral blood. This CDR3 is CASSVDRGHEKLFF. CDR3 bases: TGTGCCAGCAGCGTCGACAGGGGGCATGAAAAACTGTTTTTT.